The 10 T cell receptor beta chains reported below all come from one sample, sequenced in a study of T cell repertoires in cytomegalovirus infection. Antigens of these TCRs are unknown. One entry per CDR3 protein results from TCRdb running MiXCR on the reads. Among about 920,000 distinct CDR3 sequences listed, 31% were seen once. This sample comprised cultured CD8+ T cells from PBMCs, obtained from culture after CMV antigen stimulation. The receptors were gathered from a human donor in good health (CMV status not recorded). Some clones in this sample may be carry-over from other donors' samples.

This clonotype was recorded a few times. The chain couples TRBV6-1 to TRBJ1-5; 7 positions agree with TRBD1. Germline CDR1 reads MNHNS; CDR2 reads SASEGT. This CDR3 region has 16 residues. V lost 5 bases, J lost 0 bases, and 7 bases stayed unmatched. In DNA form, the CDR3 reads TGTGCCAGCAGTCTCGCGGGACAGCATAGCAATCAGCCCCAGCATTTT. Protein: CASSLAGQHSNQPQHF.

This clonotype turned up a few times. It may be a read error: a sequence one base away is much more abundant. This chain joins TRBV7-2 and TRBJ2-1; TRBD2 aligns across 8 bases. With 5 bases clipped from V and 5 bases from J, the junction kept 8 bases outside the gene matches. CDR3 length: 15 residues. Looked up from germline, CDR1 is SGHTA and CDR2 is FQGNSA. CDR3 protein: CASSIRSGGDNEQFF. The CDR3, as DNA: TGTGCCAGCAGCATTCGGAGCGGGGGCGACAATGAGCAGTTCTTC.

The CDR3 DNA reads as TGTGCCAGCAGCTTGGGGACAACATTCAAGCATTTT. Translating gives CASSLGTTFKHF. The chain recombines TRBV7-4 with TRBJ1-5, with D tentatively TRBD1 (6 bases). The CDR3 extends over 12 amino acids. V was trimmed by 3 bases and J by 14 bases, leaving 14 bases between them. Germline V lookup: CDR1 SGHVT, CDR2 SQSDAQ.

In its sample, this clonotype was seen a few times. The chain uses TRBV7-9 and TRBJ1-5; TRBD1 agrees at 11 bases. Germline assignment: CDR1 SEHNR and CDR2 FQNEAQ (reference sequence). Trimming cost V 5 bases and J 6 bases; bases outside gene matches: 9. The CDR3 length is 16 residues. The CDR3 DNA reads TGTGCCAGCAGCGCCCCCGGGACAGGGGGTGGTCAGCCCCAGCATTTT. Translation gives CASSAPGTGGGQPQHF.

This clonotype was seen only a few times. The V and J genes are TRBV6-8 and TRBJ2-1, with 9 bases matching TRBD1. The CDR3 is made up of 15 amino acids. Germline CDR1 reads MNHGY; CDR2 reads SAAAGT. With V trimmed by 0 bases and J by 6 bases, 3 bases remained unmatched. CDR3 sequence reads: CASSYSGTGSNEQFF. The CDR3 DNA follows: TGTGCCAGCAGTTACTCGGGGACAGGGTCCAATGAGCAGTTCTTC.

This clonotype occurred a few times. The chain employs TRBV12-3 or TRBV12-4 and TRBJ1-6; D call uncertain. This CDR3 has 18 residues. V gave up 2 bases and J gave up 9 bases, with 23 bases separating them. This chain's CDR3 is CASSLFIPVGGEVSPLHF. CDR3 bases: TGTGCCAGCAGTTTATTTATCCCGGTGGGAGGTGAAGTTTCACCCCTCCACTTT.

The chain recombines TRBV7-9 with TRBJ2-1; D possibly matches TRBD1 or TRBD2 (6 bases each). The germline gives CDR1 SEHNR, CDR2 FQNEAQ (reference sequence). The CDR3 consists of 15 residues. Deletions cut 0 bases from V and 7 bases from J, with 13 bases between. The CDR3: CASSLAPRGGNEQFF. CDR3 DNA: TGTGCCAGCAGCTTAGCTCCCAGGGGAGGAAATGAGCAGTTCTTC. Supplemented by reference TRBV7-9 and TRBJ2-1, the full variable domain reads DTGVSQNPRHKITKRGQNVTFRCDPISEHNRLYWYRQTLGQGPEFLTYFQNEAQLEKSRLLSDRFSAERPKGSFSTLEIQRTEQGDSAMYLCASSLAPRGGNEQFFGPGTRLTVL.

This clonotype came up a few times. The chain joins TRBV6-2 or TRBV6-3 to TRBJ2-7; no reliable D call. The germline V and J ends were trimmed by 5 bases and 3 bases, with 14 bases remaining between them. Germline V CDR1 and CDR2: MNHEY, SVGEGT. The CDR3 loop spans 14 amino acids. CDR3 sequence: CASSRAQTIYEQYV. DNA of the CDR3: TGTGCCAGCAGTAGAGCACAAACCATCTACGAGCAGTACGTC.

V gene TRBV5-5 combines with J gene TRBJ1-3; the match to TRBD1 covers 9 bases. The V segment lost 4 bases and the J segment 0 bases; nucleotides outside the gene matches: 8. The V gene's germline CDR1 is SGHKS and CDR2 YYEKEE (reference sequence). The CDR3 covers 17 residues. The CDR3 DNA follows: TGTGCCAGCAGCCCGACCGGGACAGGGAGCTCTGGAAACACCATATATTTT. Residues: CASSPTGTGSSGNTIYF.

This rearrangement joins TRBV20-1 to TRBJ2-1; no clear D gene. This CDR3 comprises 16 residues. Looked up from germline, CDR1 is DFQATT and CDR2 is SNEGSKA (reference sequence). Trimming pared 0 bases from V and 6 bases from J, leaving 18 bases between. The CDR3 is CSARDGKGLVVNEQFF. CDR3 nucleotides: TGCAGTGCTAGAGATGGAAAAGGGCTTGTGGTCAATGAGCAGTTCTTC.